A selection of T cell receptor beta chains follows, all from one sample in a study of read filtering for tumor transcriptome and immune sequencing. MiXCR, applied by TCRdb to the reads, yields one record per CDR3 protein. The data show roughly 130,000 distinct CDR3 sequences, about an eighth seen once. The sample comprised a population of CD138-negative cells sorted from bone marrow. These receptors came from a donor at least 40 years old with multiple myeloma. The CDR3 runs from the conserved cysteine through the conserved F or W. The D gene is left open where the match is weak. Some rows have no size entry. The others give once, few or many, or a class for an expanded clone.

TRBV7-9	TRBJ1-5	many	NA	TGTGCCAGCAGCTTAGCGACGGGAAACAATCAGCCCCAGCATTTT	CASSLATGNNQPQHF
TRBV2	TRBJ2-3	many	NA	TGTGCCAGCACGGGGACGGTCGGAGATACGCAGTATTTT	CASTGTVGDTQYF
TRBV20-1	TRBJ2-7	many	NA	TGCAGTGCCGGCGCCGGGGCCCGCTACGAGCAGTACTTC	CSAGAGARYEQYF
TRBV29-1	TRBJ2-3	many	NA	TGCAGCGTTAGTCAGGGTGGGACAGATACGCAGTATTTT	CSVSQGGTDTQYF
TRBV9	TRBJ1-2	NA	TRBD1	TGTGCCTCCCCTCCCCCGGACAGGGTGAACCATGGCTACACCTTC	CASPPPDRVNHGYTF
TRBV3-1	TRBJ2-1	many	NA	TGTGCCAGCAGCCAACCCCGGGGAAGTGAGCAGTTCTTC	CASSQPRGSEQFF
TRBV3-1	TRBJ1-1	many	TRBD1	TGTGCCAGCAGCCAAAGGGGACAGGGGGCGATGACTGAAGCTTTCTTT	CASSQRGQGAMTEAFF
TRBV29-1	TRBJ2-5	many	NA	TGCAGCGCCTCGGCAGCCCCGGAGACCCAGTACTTC	CSASAAPETQYF
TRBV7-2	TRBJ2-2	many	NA	TGTGCCAGCAGCACGAAGACAAGCACCGGGGAGCTGTTTTTT	CASSTKTSTGELFF
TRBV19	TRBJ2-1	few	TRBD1	TGTGCCAGTAGTAAACCGACAGGGGGGCCCTACAATGAGCAGTTCTTC	CASSKPTGGPYNEQFF
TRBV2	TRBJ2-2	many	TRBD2	TGTGCCAGCAGTTCTAGCGGGGCGAACACCGGGGAGCTGTTTTTT	CASSSSGANTGELFF
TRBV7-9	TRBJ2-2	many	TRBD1	TGTGCCAGCAGCACCGGACAGGGAGTAAGGACCGGGGAGCTGTTTTTT	CASSTGQGVRTGELFF
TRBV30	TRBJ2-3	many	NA	TGTCTAGGAGTGTACCCCCAGGAGGCAGATACGCAGTATTTT	CLGVYPQEADTQYF
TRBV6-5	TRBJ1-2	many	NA	TGTGCCAGCAGTTACTCGAGAGGATATGGCTACACCTTC	CASSYSRGYGYTF
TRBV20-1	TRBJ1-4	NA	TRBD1	TGCAGTGCTAGGGGACAGGGACCTATAAGCGAAGGAAAACTGTTCTTT	CSARGQGPISEGKLFF
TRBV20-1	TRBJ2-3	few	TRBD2	TGCAGTGCTCCCCTAGCGGGGGCTAGCACAGATACGCAGTATTTT	CSAPLAGASTDTQYF
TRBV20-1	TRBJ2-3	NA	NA	TGCAGTGCTAGTTCGGCTAGAATAACAGATACGCAGTATTTT	CSASSARITDTQYF
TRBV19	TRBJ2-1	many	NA	TGTGCCAGTAGTTTGCGGGGTGCGTATAATGAGCAGTTCTTC	CASSLRGAYNEQFF
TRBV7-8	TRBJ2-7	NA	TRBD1	TGTGCCAGCAATGCCGGGACAGGGTTGCTCGAGCAGTACTTC	CASNAGTGLLEQYF
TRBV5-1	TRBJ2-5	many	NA	TGCGCCAGCTCGGGGGACCAAGAGACCCAGTACTTC	CASSGDQETQYF
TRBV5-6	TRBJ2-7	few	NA	TGTGCCAGCAGCCCTCCTAGGAGCTCCTACGAGCAGTACTTC	CASSPPRSSYEQYF
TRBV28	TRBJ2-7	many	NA	TGTGCCAGCAGTTCCCCGCCGCAGTCCTACGAGCAGTACTTC	CASSSPPQSYEQYF
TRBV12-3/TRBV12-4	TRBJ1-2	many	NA	TGTGCCAGCAGTTTGTCTGGTCAGGGACGAGGCTACACCTTC	CASSLSGQGRGYTF
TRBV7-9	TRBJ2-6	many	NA	TGTGCCAGCAGCTTAGGTGAATTTTTCTCTGGGGCCAACGTCCTGACTTTC	CASSLGEFFSGANVLTF
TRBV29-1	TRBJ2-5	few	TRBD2	TGCAGCGTTGATCTGACGGGAGGACCTGAGACCCAGTACTTC	CSVDLTGGPETQYF
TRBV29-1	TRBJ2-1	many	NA	TGCAGCGTCTCTCCAGCGGGCGGAGGGAATGAGCAGTTCTTC	CSVSPAGGGNEQFF
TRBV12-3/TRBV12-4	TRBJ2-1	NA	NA	TGTGCCAGCAGTAGCCTTGGAGGATCGTTGTTCTTC	CASSSLGGSLFF
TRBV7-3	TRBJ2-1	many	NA	NA	CASSSSSGTGSWQFF
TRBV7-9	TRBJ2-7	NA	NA	TGTGCCAGCAGCTTCGCCACGGGACCGAGCGAGCAGTACTTC	CASSFATGPSEQYF
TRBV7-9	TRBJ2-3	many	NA	TGTGCCAGCAGCTTAGCGACAGGTTGGGATACGCAGTATTTT	CASSLATGWDTQYF
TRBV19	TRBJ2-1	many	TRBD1	TGTGCCAGTAGTATAGGAGGGACAGGGAAATTCAATGAGCAGTTCTTC	CASSIGGTGKFNEQFF
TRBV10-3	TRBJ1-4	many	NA	TGTGCCATCAGCGGGACACGTAATGAAAAACTGTTTTTT	CAISGTRNEKLFF
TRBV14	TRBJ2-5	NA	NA	TGTGCCAGCAGCCCTGCCGGGGCCCAGACCCAGTACTTC	CASSPAGAQTQYF
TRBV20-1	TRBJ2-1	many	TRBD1	TGCAGTGCCCCCCAAGTCCGGACAGGGGGAAATGAGCAGTTCTTC	CSAPQVRTGGNEQFF
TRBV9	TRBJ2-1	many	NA	TGTGCCAGCAGCGTAACGGGGGTGCTGGATGAGCAGTTCTTC	CASSVTGVLDEQFF
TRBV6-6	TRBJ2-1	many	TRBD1	TGTGCCAGCAGTTACTCGACAGGGTTGCGCAATGAGCAGTTCTTC	CASSYSTGLRNEQFF
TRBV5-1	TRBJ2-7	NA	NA	TGCTCCAGCAGCTTGGTACAGGACACCTCAGCCGAGCAGTACTTC	CSSSLVQDTSAEQYF
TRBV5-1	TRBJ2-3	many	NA	TGCGCCAGCAGCTTGAGGGGAGACACAGATACGCAGTATTTT	CASSLRGDTDTQYF
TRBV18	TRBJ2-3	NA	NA	TGTGCCAGCTCAGCCACACCCAAAACACGGGATACGCAGTATTTT	CASSATPKTRDTQYF
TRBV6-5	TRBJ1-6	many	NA	TGTGCCAGCAGTTTCCTTAGTTCACCCCTCCACTTT	CASSFLSSPLHF